The 11 T cell receptor beta chains reported below all come from one sample, sequenced in a study of OX40 agonist ivuxolimab in advanced cancers. Measured with immunoSEQ multiplex PCR; TCRdb has only the in-frame clones, and not every one. The data show roughly 50,000 clones, with around nine tenths seen just once and 1.5% to 2% held by the top ten. The source material was CD4+ or CD8+ T cells sorted from blood, sampled in a trial of the OX40 agonist ivuxolimab. The receptors here all came from an adult with an advanced solid tumor such as melanoma, head and neck, liver or kidney cancer.

V and J are TRBV6-1 and TRBJ1-6, with 7 bases fitting TRBD1. With V trimmed by 1 base and J by 6 bases, 3 bases remained unmatched. The CDR3 length is 15 residues. Germline V lookup: CDR1 MNHNS, CDR2 SASEGT. The CDR3 reads CASSEGDRPNSPLHF. The CDR3 nucleotides read TGTGCCAGCAGTGAAGGGGACAGACCTAATTCACCCCTCCACTTT.

This clone was seen once. Other DNA sequences of this sample code for an identical CDR3. The chain carries TRBV11-2 and TRBJ2-1; no reliable D call. The germline gives CDR1 SGHAT, CDR2 FQNNGV. CDR3 size: 13 residues. V was clipped by 4 bases and J by 0 bases, with 4 bases between them. As DNA, the CDR3 is TGTGCCAGCAGCTCTTTCTCCTACAATGAGCAGTTCTTC. This codes for CASSSFSYNEQFF.

V usage is TRBV19 and J usage is TRBJ1-5, with D hard to call. In germline, CDR1 is LNHDA, CDR2 SQIVND (reference sequence). Deletions cut 2 bases from V and 0 bases from J, with 8 bases between. CDR3 length equals 15 residues. CDR3 region: CASSISQSSNQPQHF. The CDR3, as DNA: TGTGCCAGTAGTATATCGCAGAGTAGCAATCAGCCCCAGCATTTT. Together with reference TRBV19 and TRBJ1-5, the CDR3 gives the full variable domain: DGGITQSPKYLFRKEGQNVTLSCEQNLNHDAMYWYRQDPGQGLRLIYYSQIVNDFQKGDIAEGYSVSREKKESFPLTVTSAQKNPTAFYLCASSISQSSNQPQHFGDGTRLSIL.

The V gene is TRBV5-1, the J gene TRBJ2-3; TRBD2 matches at 13 bases. CDR1 is SGHRS and CDR2 is YFSETQ in the germline V gene. The V gene end was trimmed by 3 bases and the J gene end by 0 bases; junction bases not matched to a gene: 10. The CDR3 has 19 residues. The CDR3 nucleotides read TGCGCCAGCAGCTGGAGGACTAGCGGGGGTCAGACTAGCACAGATACGCAGTATTTT. This sequence encodes CASSWRTSGGQTSTDTQYF.

The chain joins TRBV7-9 to TRBJ2-4, with D hard to call. V lost 3 bases and J 2 bases, leaving 8 bases between the germline ends. Germline V gene data show CDR1 as SEHNR and CDR2 as FQNEAQ (reference sequence). This CDR3 comprises 14 residues. This CDR3 is CASSFDMTKNIQYF. The CDR3 bases are TGTGCCAGCAGCTTTGACATGACCAAAAACATTCAGTACTTC.

The chain couples TRBV6-1 to TRBJ2-7, with 10 positions matching TRBD1. J lost 2 bases, V lost 8 bases, and 6 bases had no gene match. CDR3 length: 14 residues. CDR1 MNHNS and CDR2 SASEGT come from the germline V gene. The CDR3, as DNA: TGTGCCAGCCGGAGCGGGACAGGGGCCTACGAGCAGTACTTC. Its translation: CASRSGTGAYEQYF.

This chain links TRBV6-6 with TRBJ1-1, with TRBD1 matching over 8 bases. The CDR3 has 13 amino acids. Unmatched junction bases numbered 3, after V lost 6 bases and J lost 3 bases. CDR1 is MNHNY, CDR2 SVGAGI, per germline (reference sequence). CDR3 in DNA: TGTGCCAGCAGCCAGACAGGGGACACTGAAGCTTTCTTT. Its protein is CASSQTGDTEAFF.

This chain uses TRBV19 with TRBJ1-3; a possible D gene is TRBD1 (5 bases). Trimming pared 2 bases from V and 1 base from J, leaving 9 bases between. The CDR3 extends over 15 amino acids. Germline lookup yields CDR1 LNHDA and CDR2 SQIVND (reference sequence). The CDR3 DNA follows: TGTGCCAGTAGTATACAGGGACGATCTGGAAACACCATATATTTT. Translation gives CASSIQGRSGNTIYF.

V and J are TRBV7-9 and TRBJ1-5; a possible D gene is TRBD1 (6 bases). The CDR3 extends over 16 amino acids. Germline V gene sequence: CDR1 SEHNR, CDR2 FQNEAQ (reference sequence). The V gene lost 1 base and the J gene lost 7 bases, with 17 bases spanning the gap. The CDR3 sequence: CASSLGGGGGQQPQHF. The CDR3 DNA reads as TGTGCCAGCAGCTTAGGGGGGGGCGGCGGGCAACAGCCCCAGCATTTT.

The chain joins TRBV6-1 to TRBJ2-2; D gene ambiguous. The germline CDR1 and CDR2 sequences are MNHNS and SASEGT. The CDR3 covers 13 residues. Trimming took off 5 bases at V and 6 bases at J, with 10 bases between the two ends. CDR3 DNA: TGTGCCAGCAGTTCCCTCCCGGCCGGGGAGCTGTTTTTT. This sequence encodes CASSSLPAGELFF.

V is TRBV20-1 and J is TRBJ2-3; no reliable D call. CDR3 size: 11 residues. Trimming left V 1 base short and J 3 bases short, with 2 bases between. The germline gives CDR1 DFQATT, CDR2 SNEGSKA (reference sequence). CDR3 in amino acids: CSARGTDTQYF. The DNA of the CDR3 is TGCAGTGCTAGAGGTACAGATACGCAGTATTTT.